This T cell receptor beta chain was recorded in a study of T-cell memory formation after mild COVID-19. Study overall: TCR clusters were mostly donor specific.

TCRdb passed the 5' RACE reads through MiXCR, listing each CDR3 protein once. The table has 150,000 to 200,000 distinct CDR3 sequences, around a fifth seen once. This clonotype appeared a few times. As yet, its antigen is unknown. Study-wide results and limits: Day 15 to 85 contracting clones showed balanced CD4/CD8; day 15 to 37 expanders favored CD4+. Clonal second-wave expansions that peaked on day 37 had unconfirmed SARS-CoV-2 specificity.

The CDR3 contains 13 residues. Germline-derived CDR1 and CDR2 are SNHLY and FYNNEI. Trimming shortened V by 2 bases and J by 4 bases, and 5 bases separated the two germline ends. This chain links TRBV2 with TRBJ2-2, with D unresolved. This clonotype originated in an adult woman who had mild COVID-19 (a few samples of this study predate the infection). Cell type and time point are not known. Sequenced sample: PBMCs or a T cell subset sorted from them (not recorded which). The CDR3 nucleotides read TGTGCCAGCAGTGAAACCTCCACCGGGGAGCTGTTTTTT. This sequence encodes CASSETSTGELFF.